This TCR beta chain was obtained from a study of T cell responses to AZD1222 COVID-19 vaccine. General study findings and limits: Unmutated variant regions reportedly attract nearly half of all spike-specific TCRs. Without day 14 samples, only post-peak T cell repertoires were studied. Donors, mostly white British, included more females; clonal diversity was possibly underestimated.

Libraries were prepared by immunoSEQ multiplex PCR; TCRdb keeps only in-frame clonotypes and omits some of them. The repertoire holds about 200,000 clones, with around 93% as singletons. The CDR3 runs 13 residues. V was clipped by 7 bases and J by 4 bases, with 13 bases between them. As to this clone: What it binds is unknown.

Sequences were derived from peripheral blood, sampled on day 0 of MenACWY control vaccination. The TCR comes from an adult in good health. The chain links TRBV12-3 or TRBV12-4 to TRBJ1-1; possibly TRBD1 for D (6 bases). The CDR3 DNA sequence: TGTGCCAGCATCCCAGACAGGAGCACTGAAGCTTTCTTT. Translating gives CASIPDRSTEAFF.